Detailed here is one T cell receptor beta chain. The antigen is unknown. This CDR3 region has 14 residues. Germline V gene data show CDR1 as SGHTA and CDR2 as FQGNSA. These data come from a study of CXCR3-negative and CXCR3-positive naive CD8 T cells. Points from the study as a whole: For naive cells, CXCR3-negative and CXCR3-positive subsets had similar TRBV-TRBJ usage; for memory cells, usage differed. Compared with CXCR3-negative naive cells, CXCR3-positive naive cells showed more hydrophobic TRB CDR3s. The level of CXCR3 expression partially decreased after cryopreservation; the majority of assays used fresh PBMCs.

Definition of naive CD8+ T cells rested on a CD45RO-CCR7+CD27+CD95- profile. cDNA libraries for TRB were generated by 5' RACE incorporating UMI labels. One entry per CDR3 protein, without DNA, is what TCRdb gives after re-calling the 5' RACE reads. In total, the table holds 84,000 or so distinct CDR3 sequences. This TCR derives from a human donor in good health. Some clones in this sample may be carry-over from other donors' samples. The specimen was naive CXCR3+ CD8+ T cells from blood. Noted subset: CD45RO-CCR7+CD27+CD95- naive CD8+ T cells expressing CXCR3 (TNR3+). The V gene is TRBV7-2, the J gene TRBJ2-3; TCRdb lists TRBD1, though no DNA is available to test this call. CDR3 region: CASSLEGNTDTQYF.